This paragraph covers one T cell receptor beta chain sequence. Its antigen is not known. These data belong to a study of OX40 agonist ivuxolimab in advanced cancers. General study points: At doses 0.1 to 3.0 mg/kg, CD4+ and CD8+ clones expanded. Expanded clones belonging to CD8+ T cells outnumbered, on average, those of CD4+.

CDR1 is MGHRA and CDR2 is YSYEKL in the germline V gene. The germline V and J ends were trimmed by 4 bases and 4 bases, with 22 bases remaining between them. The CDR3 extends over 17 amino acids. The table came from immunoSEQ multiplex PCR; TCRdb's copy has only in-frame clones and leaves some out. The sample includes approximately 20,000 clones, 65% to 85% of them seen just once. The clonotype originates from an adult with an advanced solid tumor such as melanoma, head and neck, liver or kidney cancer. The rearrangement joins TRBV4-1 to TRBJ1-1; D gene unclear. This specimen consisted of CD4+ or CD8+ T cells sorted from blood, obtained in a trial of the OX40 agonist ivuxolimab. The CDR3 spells CASSPIVGGSRSTEAFF. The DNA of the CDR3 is TGCGCCAGCAGCCCCATTGTCGGTGGCAGCCGAAGCACTGAAGCTTTCTTT.